This T cell receptor beta chain originates from a study of blood T cell repertoires in COVID-19. The CDR3 totals 15 residues. CDR1 and CDR2 from the germline V gene are LGHNA and YNFKEQ. The junction had 13 bases not matched to a gene; V was cut back by 4 bases and J by 8 bases. Authors' data handling: Reference gene primer amplification yielded estimated nucleated cell counts. Sequencing was performed with immunoSEQ multiplex PCR; in TCRdb, only in-frame clones are kept and a portion is missing. V and J calls and clone size are as listed in that table; D and trimming were resolved from the DNA. The sample lists roughly 280,000 clones, just under 90% occurring once. Adults between about 18 and 95 years of age took part from 24 US areas. Donors in Cohort 3 who had recovered were those with two negative PCRs, healthcare professional clearance, or resolution of their symptoms.

The TCR comes from a woman aged 55 to 70 who had recovered from COVID-19. The material sequenced was PBMCs or T cells enriched from blood (not recorded which). The chain employs TRBV4-2 and TRBJ1-2; 7 bases map to TRBD1. The CDR3 DNA reads TGTGCCAGCAGCCCGGACCAGGGGGACATATCGGGCTACACCTTC. It translates to CASSPDQGDISGYTF.